This T cell receptor beta chain appears in the sequencing data of a study of shared clonotypes between healthy human individuals. Whole-study results and caveats: Sequencing of the sorted subsets was shown by rarefaction to be incomplete despite large depth.

Sorted-subset replicate PCR reactions were performed with approximately 200 ng DNA, corresponding to roughly 31,000 T cell genomes. Sequencing was performed with immunoSEQ multiplex PCR; in TCRdb, only in-frame clones are kept and a portion is missing. In the table there are 760,000 or so clones, just over 95% of which are singletons. Only CD45RO-negative cells positively selected for CCR7 counted as naive CD8 cells, so terminally differentiated effector memory CD45RA+ cells were excluded. Donors were healthy HIV-negative adults without recent acute infections or vaccinations. The CDR3 is 15 residues long. V gave up 6 bases and J gave up 0 bases, with 15 bases separating them. Germline lookup yields CDR1 SQVTM and CDR2 ANQGSEA. As regards this clone: Its antigen remains unidentified.

The rearrangement uses TRBV29-1 and TRBJ2-1; D might be TRBD2 (6 bases). This receptor was taken from a man under 40 in good health. The material sequenced was naive CD8+ T cells sorted from blood. The CDR3 is CSVPRAGLSYNEQFF. In DNA, the CDR3 is TGCAGCGTCCCGCGGGCGGGGCTCTCCTACAATGAGCAGTTCTTC.